This T cell receptor (beta chain) originates from a study of blood T cells in healthy people across ages (dated by TCRdb to between 2015 and 2016). About the investigation overall: In model experiments, roughly one uniquely barcoded TCR beta cDNA molecule per two T cells was captured by template switching. Age-related changes in TCR beta repertoire diversity were measured in the study by deep sequencing normalized with unique cDNA molecular identifiers. The donors were split into four age groups: young (average around 15 years), middle-aged (39), aged (around 67) and long-lived (under 90). To avoid experimental bias, donors of different ages were spread randomly across the sequencing lanes. The study analyzed two additional independent replicas of 1 million unique cDNA reads from the same blood draw for two donors, one aged 18 to 30 and one aged 80 or older. Study-level results and caveats: Because the CMV infection status of the donors was unknown, age-related changes in expanded clonotypes may potentially have been confounded. The percentage of naive T cells measured by flow cytometry correlated strongly with observed TCR beta diversity. Since profiling was done on bulk unsorted PBMCs, naive and antigen-experienced compartments could not be conclusively compared. Observed TCR beta diversity per million T cells fell roughly linearly with age, and a significant reduction was already apparent by age around 40. Compared with the aged group, more naive CD4+ T cells, fewer expanded clones and increased TCR diversity were shown by the long-lived group, suggesting age selection. Estimates of total diversity based on one million sequenced T cells were regarded as lower bounds and as underestimates.

Concerning this clonotype: The antigen this receptor binds is unknown. Per-nucleotide qualities are absent, and no much larger clonotype sits a single base away.

Donors were 30 to 45 systemically healthy Caucasian individuals from Russia aged roughly 6 to 90 years. Around 10 milliliters of peripheral blood were drawn from each donor into EDTA-treated Vacutainer tubes. Ficoll-Paque density-gradient centrifugation was used to isolate PBMCs, with at least 6.5 million obtained per sample. Total RNA was extracted from PBMCs with Trizol reagent, with at least 5 micrograms obtained per sample. For every donor, an aliquot of PBMCs went through flow cytometry to measure the percentages of naive CD45RAhigh/CD27high T cells. Library construction relied on 5' RACE. TCRdb names Illumina HiSeq 2500 as the instrument used. A second 7 to 11 cycle PCR used a sample-barcoded 5' primer and a J-beta primer mix. A unique molecular identifier was introduced onto each TCR beta cDNA molecule by a template-switch 5' adaptor carrying 12 random nucleotides. Each sample yielded at least 2.5 million CDR3-containing paired-end reads. First-strand cDNA was synthesized from all RNA with the Mint cDNA synthesis kit, primed by a TRBC-specific oligonucleotide. After uracil-DNA glycosylase treatment, a first 18-cycle PCR used universal primers M1SS and BC2_uni_R on all cDNA. The authors' pipeline ran thus. Normalization of each sample was performed by random selection of 1 million high-quality reads, each carrying a distinct molecular identifier. Reads with shared molecular identifiers were discarded instead of being binned into consensus sequences. MiTCR, run with a Q25 quality threshold and the strictest error-elimination algorithm, handled CDR3 identification, clonotype clustering and error correction. Lower-bound total TCR beta diversity was estimated with a nonparametric unseen species model using Euler transformation. TCRdb itself trimmed the public reads at Q25 with fastp, ran MiXCR and retained productive beta chains. Every entry covers one CDR3 protein and lists the most common genes and DNA from its rows. These V and J calls originate from TCRdb's pipeline instead of the authors' own analysis. The sample table lists about 1.8 million distinct CDR3 sequences, just under 50% of them with a count of one. The top ten constitute 2% to 2.5% of the sample.

The clonotype comes from a woman aged 35 to 49 in good health. Sequencing input: blood.

The nucleotide sequence reads as follows: TGTGCCAGCAGTTCCCCGGGACGGTCCGAGTACTTC. The translation is CASSSPGRSEYF. The chain is encoded by TRBV28 joined to TRBJ2-7, with the D gene possibly TRBD1 or TRBD2, each one fitting 5 bases. CDR1 is given as MDHEN and CDR2 as SYDVKM, both from the germline V gene. The trim is 4 bases for V and 11 bases for J, with a gap of 15 bases between the germline ends. Including the terminal cysteine and phenylalanine, the CDR3 comprises 12 residues. The kept DNA is CDR3 alone, 36 bases in frame from the first base.